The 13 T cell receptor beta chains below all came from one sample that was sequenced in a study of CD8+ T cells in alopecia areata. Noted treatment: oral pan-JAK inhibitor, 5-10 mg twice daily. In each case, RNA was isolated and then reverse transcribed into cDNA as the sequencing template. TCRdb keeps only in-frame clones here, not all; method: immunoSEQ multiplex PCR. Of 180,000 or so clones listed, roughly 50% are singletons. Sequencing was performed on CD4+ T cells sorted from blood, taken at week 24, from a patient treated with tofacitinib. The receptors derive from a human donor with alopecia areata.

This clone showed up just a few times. As DNA, the CDR3 is TGTGCCAGCAGCCCCCTTGACGGGAACTATGGCTACACCTTC. Its translation: CASSPLDGNYGYTF. The genes are TRBV7-9 and TRBJ1-2; D not resolved. With 5 bases removed from V and 2 bases from J, the gap between germline ends came to 12 bases. The CDR3 is 14 residues long. The V gene's germline CDR1 is SEHNR and CDR2 FQNEAQ (reference sequence).

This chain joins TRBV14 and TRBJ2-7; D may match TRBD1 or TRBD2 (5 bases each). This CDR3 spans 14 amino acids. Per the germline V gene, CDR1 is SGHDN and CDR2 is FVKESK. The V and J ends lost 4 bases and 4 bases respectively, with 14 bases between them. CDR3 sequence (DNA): TGTGCCAGCAGCCGCCAAGTGGGGGTGTACGAGCAGTACTTC. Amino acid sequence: CASSRQVGVYEQYF. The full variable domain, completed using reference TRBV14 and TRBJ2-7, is EAGVTQFPSHSVIEKGQTVTLRCDPISGHDNLYWYRRVMGKEIKFLLHFVKESKQDESGMPNNRFLAERTGGTYSTLKVQPAELEDSGVYFCASSRQVGVYEQYFGPGTRLTVT.

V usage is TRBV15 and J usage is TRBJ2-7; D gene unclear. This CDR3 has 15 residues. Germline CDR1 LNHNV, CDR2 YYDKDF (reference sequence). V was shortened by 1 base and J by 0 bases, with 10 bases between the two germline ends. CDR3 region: CATSRAIGSSYEQYF. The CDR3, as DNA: TGTGCCACCAGCAGAGCGATCGGAAGCTCCTACGAGCAGTACTTC.

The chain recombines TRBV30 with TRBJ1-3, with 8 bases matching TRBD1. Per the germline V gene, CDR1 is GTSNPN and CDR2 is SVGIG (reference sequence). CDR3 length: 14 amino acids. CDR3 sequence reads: CAKRTGSSGNTIYF. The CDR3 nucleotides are TGTGCTAAACGGACAGGGAGCTCTGGAAACACCATATATTTT.

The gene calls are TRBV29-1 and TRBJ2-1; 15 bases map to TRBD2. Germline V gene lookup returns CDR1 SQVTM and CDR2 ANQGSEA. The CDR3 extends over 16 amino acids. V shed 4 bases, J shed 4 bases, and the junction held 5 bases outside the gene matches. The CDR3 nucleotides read TGCAGCGTTGGGCGGACTAGCGGGGGGGTTTACAATGAGCAGTTCTTC. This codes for CSVGRTSGGVYNEQFF.

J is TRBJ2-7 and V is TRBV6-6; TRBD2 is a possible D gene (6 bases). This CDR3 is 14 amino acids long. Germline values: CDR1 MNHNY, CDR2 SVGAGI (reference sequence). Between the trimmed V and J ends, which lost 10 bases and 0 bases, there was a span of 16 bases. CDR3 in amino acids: CATIADDISYEQYF. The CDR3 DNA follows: TGTGCCACCATAGCGGACGACATCTCCTACGAGCAGTACTTC.

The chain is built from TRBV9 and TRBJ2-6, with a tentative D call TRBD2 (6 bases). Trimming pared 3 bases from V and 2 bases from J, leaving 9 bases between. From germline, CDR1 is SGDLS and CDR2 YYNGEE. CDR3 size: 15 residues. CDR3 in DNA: TGTGCCAGCAGCGGATTAGCGGCTGGGGCCAACGTCCTGACTTTC. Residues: CASSGLAAGANVLTF.

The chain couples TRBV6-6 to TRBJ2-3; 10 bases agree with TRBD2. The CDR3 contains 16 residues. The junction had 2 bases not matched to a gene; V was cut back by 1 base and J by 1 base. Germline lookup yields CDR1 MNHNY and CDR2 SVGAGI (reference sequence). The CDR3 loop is CASSYYGLAGTDTQYF. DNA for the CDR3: TGTGCCAGCAGTTACTACGGACTAGCGGGCACAGATACGCAGTATTTT.

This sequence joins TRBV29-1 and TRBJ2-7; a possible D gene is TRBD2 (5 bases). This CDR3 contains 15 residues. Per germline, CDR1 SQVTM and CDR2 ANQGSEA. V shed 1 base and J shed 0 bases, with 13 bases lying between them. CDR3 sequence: CSVEGEGDNSYEQYF. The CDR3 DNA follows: TGCAGCGTTGAAGGTGAGGGAGACAACTCCTACGAGCAGTACTTC.

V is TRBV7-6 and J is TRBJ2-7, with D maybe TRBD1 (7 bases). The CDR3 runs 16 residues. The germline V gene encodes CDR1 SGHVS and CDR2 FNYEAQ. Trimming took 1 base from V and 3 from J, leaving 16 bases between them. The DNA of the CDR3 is TGTGCCAGCAGCTTAGATATGGCAGGGGGGATCTACGAGCAGTACTTC. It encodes CASSLDMAGGIYEQYF.

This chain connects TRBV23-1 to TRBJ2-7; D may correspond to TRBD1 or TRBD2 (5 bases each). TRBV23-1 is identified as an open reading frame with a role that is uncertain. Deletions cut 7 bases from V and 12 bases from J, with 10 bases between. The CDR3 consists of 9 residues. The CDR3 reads CASKVGVYF. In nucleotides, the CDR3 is TGCGCCAGCAAAGTGGGGGTGTACTTC.

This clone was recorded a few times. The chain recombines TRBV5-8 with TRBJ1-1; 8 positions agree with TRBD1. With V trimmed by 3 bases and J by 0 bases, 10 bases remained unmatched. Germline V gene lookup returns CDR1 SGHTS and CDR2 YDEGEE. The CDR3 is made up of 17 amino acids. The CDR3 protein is CASSSGRGRGMNTEAFF. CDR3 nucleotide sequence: TGTGCCAGCAGCTCGGGCAGGGGGCGCGGGATGAACACTGAAGCTTTCTTT. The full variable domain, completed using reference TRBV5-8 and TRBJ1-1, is EAGVTQSPTHLIKTRGQQATLRCSPISGHTSVYWYQQALGLGLQFLLWYDEGEERNRGNFPPRFSGRQFPNYSSELNVNALELEDSALYLCASSSGRGRGMNTEAFFGQGTRLTVV.

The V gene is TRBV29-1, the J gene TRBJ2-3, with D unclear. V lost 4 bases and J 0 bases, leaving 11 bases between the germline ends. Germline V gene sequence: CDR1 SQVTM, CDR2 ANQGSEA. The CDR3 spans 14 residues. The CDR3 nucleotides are TGCAGCGTTGGTCGACAACAAAGCACAGATACGCAGTATTTT. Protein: CSVGRQQSTDTQYF.